The 18 T cell receptor beta chains listed next were all sequenced from one sample in a study of PD-L1 blockade in urothelial cancer. Here immunoSEQ multiplex PCR was the method, and the copy in TCRdb shows in-frame clones only, minus some. The sample has tens of thousands of clones; under 90% are singletons. The specimen was PBMCs, collected around atezolizumab (anti-PD-L1) treatment. These receptors came from a man in his 60s with urothelial cancer.

The chain uses TRBV11-2 and TRBJ1-2; TRBD1 might be the D (6 bases). Trimming left V 4 bases short and J 4 bases short, with 13 bases between. Germline V lookup: CDR1 SGHAT, CDR2 FQNNGV. There are 14 residues in the CDR3. The DNA of the CDR3 is TGTGCCAGCAGCTCGTACCAGGGGACCTATGGCTACACCTTC. It translates to CASSSYQGTYGYTF. Complete variable domain (other parts from reference TRBV11-2 and TRBJ1-2): EAGVAQSPRYKIIEKRQSVAFWCNPISGHATLYWYQQILGQGPKLLIQFQNNGVVDDSQLPKDRFSAERLKGVDSTLKIQPAKLEDSAVYLCASSSYQGTYGYTFGSGTRLTVV.

The genes are TRBV7-9 and TRBJ2-5; D gene unclear. Looked up from germline, CDR1 is SEHNR and CDR2 is FQNEAQ (reference sequence). The CDR3 covers 13 residues. V lost 4 bases to trimming and J lost 1 base, with 7 bases between them. The CDR3: CASSWASQETQYF. The DNA for the CDR3 is TGTGCCAGCAGCTGGGCCAGCCAAGAGACCCAGTACTTC. Filled out from reference TRBV7-9 and TRBJ2-5, the complete variable domain reads DTGVSQNPRHKITKRGQNVTFRCDPISEHNRLYWYRQTLGQGPEFLTYFQNEAQLEKSRLLSDRFSAERPKGSFSTLEIQRTEQGDSAMYLCASSWASQETQYFGPGTRLLVL.

The chain is built from TRBV7-3 and TRBJ2-3; 7 bases agree with TRBD1. CDR3 length: 14 amino acids. Germline V gene lookup returns CDR1 SGHTA and CDR2 FQGTGA. V gave up 3 bases and J gave up 5 bases; unmatched junction bases: 5. The CDR3: CASSLTGNGDTQYF. The CDR3 DNA is TGTGCCAGCAGCTTGACAGGGAATGGAGATACGCAGTATTTT.

The chain links TRBV7-2 to TRBJ1-6; 7 bases are a match to TRBD1. The CDR3 length is 16 residues. Germline V gene sequence: CDR1 SGHTA, CDR2 FQGNSA. Trimming cost V 3 bases and J 4 bases; bases outside gene matches: 6. DNA for the CDR3: TGTGCCAGCAGCTTGGCGACAGGGATGTATAATTCACCCCTCCACTTT. It encodes CASSLATGMYNSPLHF.

This chain links TRBV30 with TRBJ1-6; D is perhaps TRBD1 (5 bases). This CDR3 contains 17 residues. Germline assignment: CDR1 GTSNPN and CDR2 SVGIG (reference sequence). Deletions cut 2 bases from V and 5 bases from J, with 19 bases between. For the CDR3, the DNA is TGTGCCTGGAGTTTAGGAGACTTGGGACTCGATAATTCACCCCTCCACTTT. Translation gives CAWSLGDLGLDNSPLHF.

The chain combines TRBV7-3 with TRBJ2-2; no reliable D call. V dropped 6 bases and J dropped 1 base, with 9 bases sitting between them. CDR3 length: 14 amino acids. Looked up from germline, CDR1 is SGHTA and CDR2 is FQGTGA. CDR3 protein: CASRPTRNTGELFF. The CDR3 DNA is TGTGCCAGCAGGCCGACACGGAACACCGGGGAGCTGTTTTTT.

This clone showed up just a few times. The chain carries TRBV7-6 and TRBJ2-7; 7 bases line up with TRBD2. This CDR3 is 14 amino acids long. V lost 2 bases to trimming and J lost 5 bases; unmatched junction nucleotides: 6. Germline-derived CDR1 and CDR2 are SGHVS and FNYEAQ. In DNA, the CDR3 is TGTGCCAGCAGCTTAATGGGGGGGGAGAACGAGCAGTACTTC. This gives the protein CASSLMGGENEQYF.

The chain uses TRBV6-5 and TRBJ2-6; 8 nucleotides match TRBD1. This CDR3 contains 15 residues. From germline, CDR1 is MNHEY and CDR2 SVGAGI. J lost 4 bases, V lost 8 bases, and 7 bases had no gene match. The DNA for the CDR3 is TGTGCCAGCTTTGGACAGGGTGCGGGGGCCAACGTCCTGACTTTC. Translation: CASFGQGAGANVLTF.

The V and J genes are TRBV2 and TRBJ1-2; D not resolved. With 3 bases removed from V and 4 bases from J, the gap between germline ends came to 9 bases. Per the germline V gene, CDR1 is SNHLY and CDR2 is FYNNEI. This CDR3 contains 13 residues. The DNA of the CDR3 is TGTGCCAGCAGTGAGGTGCGAGGCTATGGCTACACCTTC. Translated: CASSEVRGYGYTF.

The chain has TRBV7-2 and TRBJ2-7; D not resolved. The length of the CDR3 is 13 residues. Per the germline V gene, CDR1 is SGHTA and CDR2 is FQGNSA. The V gene lost 5 bases and the J gene lost 2 bases, with 10 bases spanning the gap. Written as DNA, the CDR3 is TGTGCCAGCAGCCATCCTATTACCTACGAGCAGTACTTC. This translates into CASSHPITYEQYF.

This clone has only a few counts. This chain connects TRBV5-4 to TRBJ2-7; 12 nucleotides line up with TRBD2. The CDR3 runs to 15 residues. With V trimmed by 4 bases and J by 1 base, 3 bases remained unmatched. Per germline, CDR1 SGHNT and CDR2 YYREEE (reference sequence). The CDR3 region has the DNA TGTGCCAGCAGCCGAACTAGCGGGGGGTCCTACGAGCAGTACTTC. This gives the protein CASSRTSGGSYEQYF.

The J gene is TRBJ2-7, the V gene TRBV5-6; 12 bases map to TRBD1. The CDR3 sequence is 18 residues long. The trim removed 3 bases at V and 2 bases at J, leaving 12 bases unmatched. In germline, CDR1 is SGHDT, CDR2 YYEEEE. DNA for the CDR3: TGTGCCAGCAGCTACAACCGGGACAGGGGGCGCGCGACCTACGAGCAGTACTTC. Protein sequence: CASSYNRDRGRATYEQYF. The variable domain in full, with the rest retrieved from reference TRBV5-6 and TRBJ2-7, is DAGVTQSPTHLIKTRGQQVTLRCSPKSGHDTVSWYQQALGQGPQFIFQYYEEEERQRGNFPDRFSGHQFPNYSSELNVNALLLGDSALYLCASSYNRDRGRATYEQYFGPGTRLTVT.

The genes are TRBV30 and TRBJ1-5; 8 bases line up with TRBD1. Trimming removed 2 bases from V and 4 bases from J; junction bases left unmatched: 7. Germline-derived CDR1 and CDR2 are GTSNPN and SVGIG (reference sequence). The CDR3 consists of 15 residues. CDR3 sequence: CAWSTGDRSNQPQHF. The DNA of the CDR3 is TGTGCCTGGAGTACTGGGGACAGGTCAAATCAGCCCCAGCATTTT.

The rearrangement joins TRBV6-6 to TRBJ2-7; 12 nucleotides line up with TRBD2. The ends lost 6 bases at V and 7 bases at J; junction bases unmatched: 7. The CDR3 covers 14 residues. The germline V gene encodes CDR1 MNHNY and CDR2 SVGAGI (reference sequence). This CDR3 reads CASRTGLAGLEQYF. In DNA form, the CDR3 reads TGTGCCAGCAGAACGGGACTAGCGGGTCTAGAGCAGTACTTC.

This sequence joins TRBV10-3 and TRBJ2-7, with 7 bases lining up with TRBD1. CDR3 length: 15 amino acids. The junction had 3 bases not matched to a gene; V was cut back by 0 bases and J by 1 base. From germline, CDR1 is ENHRY and CDR2 SYGVKD. The CDR3 region has the DNA TGTGCCATCAGTGAGTCCGACAGGGTTTCCTACGAGCAGTACTTC. Its protein product is CAISESDRVSYEQYF.

A single count supports this clone. This sequence joins TRBV4-1 and TRBJ2-5; 7 bases agree with TRBD2. Trimming at V came to 3 bases and at J to 5 bases, leaving 6 bases not matched to a gene. The germline CDR1 and CDR2 sequences are MGHRA and YSYEKL. CDR3 length: 14 residues. The CDR3, as DNA: TGCGCCAGCAGCCACCCCGGGACTAAGGAGACCCAGTACTTC. Protein product: CASSHPGTKETQYF.

This chain links TRBV5-8 with TRBJ1-1, with D unresolved. Trimming cost V 0 bases and J 3 bases, with 15 bases left between them. Germline CDR1 and CDR2: SGHTS and YDEGEE. The CDR3 has 16 residues. For the CDR3, the DNA is TGTGCCAGCAGCTTGGGTGCTGCCCGGCGGGACACTGAAGCTTTCTTT. This translates into CASSLGAARRDTEAFF.

This chain links TRBV5-1 with TRBJ2-5, with TRBD1 matching over 7 bases. Germline CDR1 SGHRS, CDR2 YFSETQ. The CDR3 loop spans 15 amino acids. The V and J ends lost 2 bases and 2 bases, in that order; junction bases with no gene match: 6. CDR3 DNA: TGCGCCAGCAGCTTCGGGGACAGACCTCAAGAGACCCAGTACTTC. Its translation is CASSFGDRPQETQYF.